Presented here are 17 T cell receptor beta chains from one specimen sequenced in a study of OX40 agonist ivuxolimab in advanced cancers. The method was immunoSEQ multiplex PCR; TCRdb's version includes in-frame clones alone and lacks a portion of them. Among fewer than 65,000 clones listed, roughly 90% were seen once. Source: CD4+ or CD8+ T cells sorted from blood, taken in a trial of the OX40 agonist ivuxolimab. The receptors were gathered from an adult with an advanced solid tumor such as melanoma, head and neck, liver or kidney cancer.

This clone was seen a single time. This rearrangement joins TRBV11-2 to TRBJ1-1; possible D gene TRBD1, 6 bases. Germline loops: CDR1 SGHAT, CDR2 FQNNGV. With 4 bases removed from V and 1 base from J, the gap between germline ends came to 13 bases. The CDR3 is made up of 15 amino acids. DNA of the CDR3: TGTGCCAGCAGCTCCCGGGACACCCCGAACACTGAAGCTTTCTTT. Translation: CASSSRDTPNTEAFF.

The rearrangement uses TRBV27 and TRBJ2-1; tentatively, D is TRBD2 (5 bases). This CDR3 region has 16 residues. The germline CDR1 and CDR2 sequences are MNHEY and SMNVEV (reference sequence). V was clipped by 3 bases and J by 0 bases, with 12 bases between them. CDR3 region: CASSFSPGSSYNEQFF. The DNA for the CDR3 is TGTGCCAGCAGTTTTAGCCCGGGGAGCTCCTACAATGAGCAGTTCTTC.

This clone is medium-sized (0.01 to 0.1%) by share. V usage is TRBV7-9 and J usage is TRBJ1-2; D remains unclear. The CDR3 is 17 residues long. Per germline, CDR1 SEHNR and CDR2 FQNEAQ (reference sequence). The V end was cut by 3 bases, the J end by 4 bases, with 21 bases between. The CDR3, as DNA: TGTGCCAGCAGCTTGGGATTGGCGGAGGAGGGAGGCTATGGCTACACCTTC. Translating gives CASSLGLAEEGGYGYTF.

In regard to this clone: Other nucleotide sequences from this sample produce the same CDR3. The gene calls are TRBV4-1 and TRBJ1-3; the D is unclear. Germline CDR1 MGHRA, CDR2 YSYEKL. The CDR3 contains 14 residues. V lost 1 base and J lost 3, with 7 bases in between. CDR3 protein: CASSQVEVGNTIYF. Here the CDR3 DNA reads TGCGCCAGCAGCCAAGTCGAGGTTGGAAACACCATATATTTT.

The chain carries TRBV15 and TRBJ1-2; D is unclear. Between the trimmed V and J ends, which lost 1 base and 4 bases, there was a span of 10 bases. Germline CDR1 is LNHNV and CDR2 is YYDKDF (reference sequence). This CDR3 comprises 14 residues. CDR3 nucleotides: TGTGCCACCAGCAGAGGTGTCAGCGTCTATGGCTACACCTTC. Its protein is CATSRGVSVYGYTF.

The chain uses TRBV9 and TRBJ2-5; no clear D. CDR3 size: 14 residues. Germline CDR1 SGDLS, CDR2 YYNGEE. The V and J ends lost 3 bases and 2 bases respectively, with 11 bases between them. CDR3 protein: CASSERDWQETQYF. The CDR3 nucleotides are TGTGCCAGCAGCGAAAGGGATTGGCAAGAGACCCAGTACTTC.

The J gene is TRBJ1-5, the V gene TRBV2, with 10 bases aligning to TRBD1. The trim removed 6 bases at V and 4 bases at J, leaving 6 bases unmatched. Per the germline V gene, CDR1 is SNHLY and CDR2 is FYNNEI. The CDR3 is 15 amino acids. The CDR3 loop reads CASSWDRGGNQPQHF. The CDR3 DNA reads TGTGCCAGCAGCTGGGACAGGGGCGGTAATCAGCCCCAGCATTTT.

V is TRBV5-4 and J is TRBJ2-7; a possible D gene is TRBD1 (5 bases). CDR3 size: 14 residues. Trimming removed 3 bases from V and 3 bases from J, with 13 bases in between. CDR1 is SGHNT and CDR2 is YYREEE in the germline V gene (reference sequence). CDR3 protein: CASSSPTADYEQYF. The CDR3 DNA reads TGTGCCAGCAGCTCCCCGACAGCCGACTACGAGCAGTACTTC.

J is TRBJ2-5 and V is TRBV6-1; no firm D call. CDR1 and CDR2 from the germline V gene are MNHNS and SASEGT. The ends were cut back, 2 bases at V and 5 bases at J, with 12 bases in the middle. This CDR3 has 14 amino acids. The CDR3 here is CASSENERWETQYF. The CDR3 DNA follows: TGTGCCAGCAGTGAAAATGAGCGCTGGGAGACCCAGTACTTC.

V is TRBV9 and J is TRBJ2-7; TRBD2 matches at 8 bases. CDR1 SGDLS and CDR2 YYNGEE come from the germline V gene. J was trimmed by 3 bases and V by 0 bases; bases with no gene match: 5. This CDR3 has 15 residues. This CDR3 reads CASSVDDGGVYEQYF. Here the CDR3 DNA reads TGTGCCAGCAGCGTAGACGACGGGGGGGTCTACGAGCAGTACTTC.

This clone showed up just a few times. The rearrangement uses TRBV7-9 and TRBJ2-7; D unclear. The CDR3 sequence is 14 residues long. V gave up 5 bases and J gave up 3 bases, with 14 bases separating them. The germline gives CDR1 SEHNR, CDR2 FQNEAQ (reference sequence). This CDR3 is CASSVLGSRYEQYF. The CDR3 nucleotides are TGTGCCAGCAGCGTTTTGGGCAGTCGCTACGAGCAGTACTTC. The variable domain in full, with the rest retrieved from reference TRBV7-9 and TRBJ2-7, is DTGVSQNPRHKITKRGQNVTFRCDPISEHNRLYWYRQTLGQGPEFLTYFQNEAQLEKSRLLSDRFSAERPKGSFSTLEIQRTEQGDSAMYLCASSVLGSRYEQYFGPGTRLTVT.

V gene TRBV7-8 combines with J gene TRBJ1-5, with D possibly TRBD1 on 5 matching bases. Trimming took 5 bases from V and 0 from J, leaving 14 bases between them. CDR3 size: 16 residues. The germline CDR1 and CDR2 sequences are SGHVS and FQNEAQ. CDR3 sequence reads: CASSPGTAYSNQPQHF. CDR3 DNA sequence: TGTGCCAGCAGCCCCGGGACCGCGTATAGCAATCAGCCCCAGCATTTT.

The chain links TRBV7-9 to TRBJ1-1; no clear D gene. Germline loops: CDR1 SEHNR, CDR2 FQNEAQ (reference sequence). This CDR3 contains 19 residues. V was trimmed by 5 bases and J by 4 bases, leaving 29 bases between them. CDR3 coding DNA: TGTGCCAGCAGCCTGTACAGCGGACTTCAAAATTCGGAGAGCACTGAAGCTTTCTTT. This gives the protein CASSLYSGLQNSESTEAFF.

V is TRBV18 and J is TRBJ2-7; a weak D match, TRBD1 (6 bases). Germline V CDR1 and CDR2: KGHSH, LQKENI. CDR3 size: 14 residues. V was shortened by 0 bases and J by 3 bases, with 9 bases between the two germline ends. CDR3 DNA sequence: TGTGCCAGCTCACCACCCGACAGGTTCTACGAGCAGTACTTC. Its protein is CASSPPDRFYEQYF.

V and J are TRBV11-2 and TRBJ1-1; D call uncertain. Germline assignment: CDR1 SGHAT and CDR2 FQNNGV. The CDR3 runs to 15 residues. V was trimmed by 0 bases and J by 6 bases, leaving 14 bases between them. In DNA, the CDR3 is TGTGCCAGCAGCTTAGATCAGAGAGGGTCGCCTGAAGCTTTCTTT. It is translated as CASSLDQRGSPEAFF.

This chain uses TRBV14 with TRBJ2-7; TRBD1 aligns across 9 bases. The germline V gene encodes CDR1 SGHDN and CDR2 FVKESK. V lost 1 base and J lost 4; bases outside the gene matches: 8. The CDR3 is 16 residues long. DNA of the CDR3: TGTGCCAGCAGCCAAGGTACAGGGGGCGCCATTTACGAGCAGTACTTC. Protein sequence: CASSQGTGGAIYEQYF.

The chain's CDR3 is CASSPIQGTYTEAFF. CDR3 DNA sequence: TGTGCCAGCAGCCCAATACAGGGGACGTACACTGAAGCTTTCTTT. The chain has TRBV6-5 and TRBJ1-1; 7 bases map to TRBD1. CDR3 length: 15 residues. Per the germline V gene, CDR1 is MNHEY and CDR2 is SVGAGI. After removal of 6 bases from V and 3 bases from J, the junction contained 10 bases not matched to a gene.